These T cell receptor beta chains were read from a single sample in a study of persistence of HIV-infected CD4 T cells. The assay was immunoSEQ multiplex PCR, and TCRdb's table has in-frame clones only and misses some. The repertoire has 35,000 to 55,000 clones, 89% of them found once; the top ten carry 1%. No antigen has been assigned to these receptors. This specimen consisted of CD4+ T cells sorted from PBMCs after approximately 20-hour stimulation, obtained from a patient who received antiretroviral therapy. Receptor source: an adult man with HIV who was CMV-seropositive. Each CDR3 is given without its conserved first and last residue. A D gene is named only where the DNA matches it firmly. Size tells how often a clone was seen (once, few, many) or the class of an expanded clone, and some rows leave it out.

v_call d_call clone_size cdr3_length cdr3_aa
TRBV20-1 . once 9 SARVGTSQH
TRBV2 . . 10 ASSEAQGKAF
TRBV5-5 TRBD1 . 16 ASSLAYLGTGVSYTQY
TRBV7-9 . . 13 ASSLADRGHYGYT
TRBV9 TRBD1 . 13 ASSAGQGNTGELF
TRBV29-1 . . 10 SALRKVGELF
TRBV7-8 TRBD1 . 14 ASSPKTGAVTDTQY
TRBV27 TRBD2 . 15 ASSFGGARTDSYEQY
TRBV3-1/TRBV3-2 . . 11 ASSQARNTEAF
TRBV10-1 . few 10 APRGKTDTQY
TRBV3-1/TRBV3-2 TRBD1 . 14 ASSQHGTGGSYGYT
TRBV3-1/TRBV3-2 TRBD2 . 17 ASSQGLAGGPGSYNEQF
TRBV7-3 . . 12 ASRKGGSYNEQF
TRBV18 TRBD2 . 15 ASSPWTSGGATDTQY
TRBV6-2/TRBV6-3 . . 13 ASSAKGQNNSPLH
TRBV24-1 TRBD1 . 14 ATSESGTGNTGELF
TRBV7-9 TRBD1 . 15 ASSLGTGGATGTEAF
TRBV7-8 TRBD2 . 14 ASSLLAGPLGNEQF
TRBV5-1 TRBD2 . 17 ASSLGAGGSPGGTDTQY
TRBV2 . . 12 ASSERGSNYGYT
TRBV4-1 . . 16 ASSQTKTGDTNTGELF
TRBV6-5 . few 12 ASSFGDLGEKLF
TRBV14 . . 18 ASSQVEEVVWIATNEKLF
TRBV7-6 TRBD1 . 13 ASSLAPRQGNEQF
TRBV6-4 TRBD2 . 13 ASSVGLGVTREQF
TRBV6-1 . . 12 ASSEFRGRNTIY
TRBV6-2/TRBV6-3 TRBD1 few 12 ASSVSGQGNGYT
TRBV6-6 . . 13 ASSSRGGQINEQF
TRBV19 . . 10 ASSISGLKAF
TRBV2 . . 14 ASSSEGGGFNQPQH
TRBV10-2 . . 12 ASSELLSESPLH
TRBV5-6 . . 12 ASSFAIRTDTQY
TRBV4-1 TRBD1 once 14 ASSQDRQGAIYEQY
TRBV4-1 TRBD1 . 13 ASSQDSDRAYGYT
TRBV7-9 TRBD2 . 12 ASSSAGGIYEQY
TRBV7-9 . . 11 ASSSQGRTEAF
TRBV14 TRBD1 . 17 ASSPWDRGRGSSYNEQF
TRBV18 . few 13 ASSPNFGAEQPQH
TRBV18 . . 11 ASSVLETYEQY
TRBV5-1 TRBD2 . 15 ASNKLLSGVATDTQY
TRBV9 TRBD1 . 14 ASSSQGASYNSPLH
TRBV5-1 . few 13 ASSIQGGMNTEAF
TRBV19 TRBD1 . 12 ASSDRGVTDTQY
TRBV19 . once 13 ASSIWGRDTGELF
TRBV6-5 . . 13 ASSPLSSTGNTIY
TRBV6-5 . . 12 ASSYSLQGTGYT
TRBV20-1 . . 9 SGGTNTEAF
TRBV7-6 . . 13 ASSLNRGGAYEQY
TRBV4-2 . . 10 ASSRAGGEQF
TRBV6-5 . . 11 ASRFRLNEKLF
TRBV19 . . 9 ASSIWTEAF
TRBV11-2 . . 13 ASSLEGRGSYEQY
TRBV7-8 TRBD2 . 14 ASSPGLLAGGDTQY